This paragraph covers one T cell receptor beta chain sequence. The target antigen is unknown. This sample stems from a study of shared clonotypes between healthy human individuals. Whole-study results and caveats: Generally, estimated richness proved larger in naive subsets than it did in memory subsets. Blood was the only sampled material, and tissue repertoires likely differ.

Per germline, CDR1 SNHLY and CDR2 FYNNEI. The V end was cut by 3 bases, the J end by 0 bases, with 6 bases between. The CDR3 totals 14 residues. Under the authors' procedure: ImmunoSEQ output held junction-only sequences without quality scores, so filtering differed. The table came from immunoSEQ multiplex PCR; TCRdb's copy has only in-frame clones and leaves some out. For V, J and clone size, that table is used; D and trimming come from the DNA. Here the sample spans roughly 2.6 million clones, around 90% being singletons. The chain carries TRBV2 and TRBJ1-3, with no clear D. Material for sequencing was naive CD4+ T cells sorted from blood. Subset denoted: CD45RA+ positively selected. This receptor was obtained from a man younger than 35 in good health. CDR3 sequence (DNA): TGTGCCAGCAGTGAGGCCAGCTCTGGAAACACCATATATTTT. It encodes CASSEASSGNTIYF.